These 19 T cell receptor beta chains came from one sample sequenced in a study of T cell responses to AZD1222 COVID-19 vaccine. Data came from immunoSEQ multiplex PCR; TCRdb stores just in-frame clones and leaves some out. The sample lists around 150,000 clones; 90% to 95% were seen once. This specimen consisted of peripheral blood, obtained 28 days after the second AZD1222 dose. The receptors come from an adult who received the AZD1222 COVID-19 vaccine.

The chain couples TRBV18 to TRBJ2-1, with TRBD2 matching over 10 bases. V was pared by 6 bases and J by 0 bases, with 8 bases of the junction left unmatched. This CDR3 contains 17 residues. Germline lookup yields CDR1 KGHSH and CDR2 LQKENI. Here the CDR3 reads CASSPTSGIVSYNEQFF. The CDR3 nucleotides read TGTGCCAGCTCTCCTACTAGCGGGATCGTCTCCTACAATGAGCAGTTCTTC.

The CDR3 region is CASSQGVGLAYEQYF. The CDR3 region has the DNA TGTGCCAGCAGCCAGGGGGTGGGGCTCGCCTACGAGCAGTACTTC. The J gene is TRBJ2-7, the V gene TRBV7-9, with 7 nucleotides matching TRBD1. This CDR3 spans 15 amino acids. The ends lost 5 bases at V and 2 bases at J; junction bases unmatched: 9. Germline V lookup: CDR1 SEHNR, CDR2 FQNEAQ (reference sequence).

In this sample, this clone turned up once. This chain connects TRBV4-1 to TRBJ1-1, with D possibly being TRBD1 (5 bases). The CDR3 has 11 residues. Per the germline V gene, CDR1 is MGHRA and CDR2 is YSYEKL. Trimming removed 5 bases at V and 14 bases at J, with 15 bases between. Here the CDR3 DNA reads TGCGCCAGCAGCTTAGCAGGGATAAGGTTCTTT. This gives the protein CASSLAGIRFF.

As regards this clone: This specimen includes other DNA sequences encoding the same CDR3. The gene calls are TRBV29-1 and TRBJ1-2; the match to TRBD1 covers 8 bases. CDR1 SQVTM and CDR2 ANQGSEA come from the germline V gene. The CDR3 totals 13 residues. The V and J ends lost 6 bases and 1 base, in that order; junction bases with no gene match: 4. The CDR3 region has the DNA TGCAGCGTGGGGACAGGCGGTAACTATGGCTACACCTTC. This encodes CSVGTGGNYGYTF.

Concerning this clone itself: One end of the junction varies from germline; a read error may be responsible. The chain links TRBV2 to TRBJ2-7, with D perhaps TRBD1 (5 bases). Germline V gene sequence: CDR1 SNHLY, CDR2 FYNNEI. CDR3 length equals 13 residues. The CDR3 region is CASKARVSSEQYF. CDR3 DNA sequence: TGTGCCAGCAAGGCCAGGGTGTCCTCCGAGCAGTACTTC.

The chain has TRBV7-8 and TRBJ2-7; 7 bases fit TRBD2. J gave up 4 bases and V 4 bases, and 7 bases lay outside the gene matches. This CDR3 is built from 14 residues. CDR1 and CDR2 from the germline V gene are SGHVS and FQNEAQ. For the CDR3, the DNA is TGTGCCAGCAGCTCCCGGACTAGGGTTTACGAGCAGTACTTC. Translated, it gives CASSSRTRVYEQYF.

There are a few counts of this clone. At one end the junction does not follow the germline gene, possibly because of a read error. The CDR3 region is CASSYSGPGTERSF. CDR3 bases: TGTGCCAGCAGTTACTCGGGGCCTGGGACCGAGAGAAGCTTC. The chain has TRBV6-2 or TRBV6-3 and TRBJ1-2; D is possibly TRBD1 (5 bases). The germline gives CDR1 MNHEY, CDR2 SVGEGT. The CDR3 is 14 amino acids.

CDR3 protein: CASSLGGMGNNEQFF. The CDR3, as DNA: TGCGCCAGCAGCTTAGGTGGGATGGGGAACAATGAGCAGTTCTTC. The rearrangement uses TRBV5-1 and TRBJ2-1; no clear D. Germline V gives CDR1 SGHRS, CDR2 YFSETQ. The V end was cut by 2 bases, the J end by 5 bases, with 14 bases between. The CDR3 runs 15 residues.

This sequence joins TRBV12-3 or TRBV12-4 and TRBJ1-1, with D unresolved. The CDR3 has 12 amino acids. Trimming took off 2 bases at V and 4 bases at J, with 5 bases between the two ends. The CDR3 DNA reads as TGTGCCAGCAGTTTAAAGAGCACTGAAGCTTTCTTT. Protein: CASSLKSTEAFF.

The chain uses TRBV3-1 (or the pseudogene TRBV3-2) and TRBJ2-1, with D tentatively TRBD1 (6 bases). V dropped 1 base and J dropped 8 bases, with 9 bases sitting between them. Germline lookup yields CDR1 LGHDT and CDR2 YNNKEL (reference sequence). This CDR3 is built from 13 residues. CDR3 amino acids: CASSQVPGDEQFF. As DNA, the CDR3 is TGTGCCAGCAGCCAAGTCCCAGGGGATGAGCAGTTCTTC.

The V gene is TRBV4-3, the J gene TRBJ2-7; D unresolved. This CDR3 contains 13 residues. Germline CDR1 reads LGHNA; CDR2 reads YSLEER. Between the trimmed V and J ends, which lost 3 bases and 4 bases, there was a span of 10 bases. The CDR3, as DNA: TGCGCCAGCAGCCATTCAAGGGAATACGAGCAGTACTTC. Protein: CASSHSREYEQYF.

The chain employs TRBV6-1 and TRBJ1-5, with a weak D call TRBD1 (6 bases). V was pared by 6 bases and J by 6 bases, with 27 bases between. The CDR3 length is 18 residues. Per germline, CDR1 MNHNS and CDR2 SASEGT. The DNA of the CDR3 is TGTGCCAGCAGGGAACAGACAGGATCCACGACCTGGGGTCAGCCCCAGCATTTT. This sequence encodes CASREQTGSTTWGQPQHF.

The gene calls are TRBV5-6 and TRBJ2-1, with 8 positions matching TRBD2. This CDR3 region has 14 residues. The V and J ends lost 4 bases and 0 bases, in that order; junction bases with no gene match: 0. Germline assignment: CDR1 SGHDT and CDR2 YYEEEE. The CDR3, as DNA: TGTGCCAGCAGCGGGACTAGCTCCTACAATGAGCAGTTCTTC. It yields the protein CASSGTSSYNEQFF.

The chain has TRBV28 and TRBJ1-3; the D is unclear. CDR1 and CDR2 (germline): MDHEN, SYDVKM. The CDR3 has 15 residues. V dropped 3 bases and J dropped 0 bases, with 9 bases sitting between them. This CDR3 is CASSFLGSSGNTIYF. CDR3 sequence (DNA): TGTGCCAGCAGTTTTCTCGGGAGCTCTGGAAACACCATATATTTT.

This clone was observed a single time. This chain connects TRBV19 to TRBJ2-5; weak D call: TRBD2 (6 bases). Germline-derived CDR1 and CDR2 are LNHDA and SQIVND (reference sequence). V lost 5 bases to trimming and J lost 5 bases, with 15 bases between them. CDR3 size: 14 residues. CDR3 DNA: TGTGCCAGTAGTGTCGGGAGCTACCGGGAGACCCAGTACTTC. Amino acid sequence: CASSVGSYRETQYF.

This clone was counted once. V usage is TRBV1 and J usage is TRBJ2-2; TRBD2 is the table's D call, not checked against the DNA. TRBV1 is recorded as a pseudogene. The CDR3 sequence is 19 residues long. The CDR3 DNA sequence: TGCACCAGCAGCCAATTTCCGCTAGCGGGGGGTAGGGACACCGGGGAGCTGTTTTTT. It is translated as CTSSQFPLAGGRDTGELFF.

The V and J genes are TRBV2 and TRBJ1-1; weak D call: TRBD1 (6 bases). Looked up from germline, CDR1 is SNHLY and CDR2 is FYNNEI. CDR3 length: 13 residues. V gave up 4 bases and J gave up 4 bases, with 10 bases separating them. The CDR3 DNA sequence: TGTGCCAGCAGTGGTTCGACAGGCACTGAAGCTTTCTTT. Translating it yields CASSGSTGTEAFF.

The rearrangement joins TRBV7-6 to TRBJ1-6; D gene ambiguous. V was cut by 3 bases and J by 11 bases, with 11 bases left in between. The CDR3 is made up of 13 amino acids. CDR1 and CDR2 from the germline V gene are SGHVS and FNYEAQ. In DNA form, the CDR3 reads TGTGCCAGCAGCTTCCTAGAAGGCCCACCCCTCCACTTT. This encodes CASSFLEGPPLHF.

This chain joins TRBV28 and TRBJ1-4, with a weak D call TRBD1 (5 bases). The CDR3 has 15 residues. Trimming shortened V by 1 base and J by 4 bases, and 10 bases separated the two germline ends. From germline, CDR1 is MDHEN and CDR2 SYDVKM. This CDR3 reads CASSLLGQNNEKLFF. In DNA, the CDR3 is TGTGCCAGCAGTTTATTGGGGCAGAATAATGAAAAACTGTTTTTT.